A single sample gave rise to the 10 T cell receptor beta chains below, sequenced in a study. TCRdb ran MiXCR on the 5' RACE reads and lists one entry per CDR3 protein. The sample shows 45,000 to 55,000 distinct CDR3 sequences, approximately 24% of them seen only once. Sequencing was performed on tumor-infiltrating naive CD4+ T cells sorted from the breast tumor. Indicated subset: naive CD4+ T cells, CD4+CD45RA+CD25-. These receptors originate from a female donor with breast cancer.

The chain is built from TRBV5-6 and TRBJ2-1, with 12 bases aligning to TRBD2. This CDR3 region has 15 residues. V gave up 2 bases and J gave up 9 bases; unmatched junction bases: 6. Germline CDR1 reads SGHDT; CDR2 reads YYEEEE. The DNA of the CDR3 is TGTGCCAGCAGCTTTCTGACTAGCGGGAGCTCTGAGCAGTTCTTC. It encodes CASSFLTSGSSEQFF.

The chain carries TRBV15 and TRBJ2-7, with D possibly matching TRBD2 (7 bases). Trimming left V 0 bases short and J 4 bases short, with 10 bases between. Germline CDR1 and CDR2: LNHNV and YYDKDF (reference sequence). This CDR3 has 14 residues. CDR3 amino acids: CATSRERGGYEQYF. The CDR3 DNA reads as TGTGCCACCAGCAGAGAAAGGGGGGGGTACGAGCAGTACTTC.

CDR3 residues: CASSFNSPLHF. Written as DNA, the CDR3 is TGTGCCAGCAGCTTCAATTCACCCCTCCACTTT. The V gene is TRBV7-2, the J gene TRBJ1-6; no clear D. The CDR3 is 11 amino acids. Germline V gives CDR1 SGHTA, CDR2 FQGNSA. V gave up 3 bases and J gave up 7 bases, with 1 base separating them.

This clonotype was detected only a few times. The chain uses TRBV29-1 and TRBJ1-2; no clear D gene. CDR3 length: 13 residues. Per the germline V gene, CDR1 is SQVTM and CDR2 is ANQGSEA. Trimming left V 5 bases short and J 0 bases short, with 10 bases between. In DNA, the CDR3 is TGCAGCGTTACTCACAGCGCTAACTATGGCTACACCTTC. It translates to CSVTHSANYGYTF. Complete variable domain (other parts from reference TRBV29-1 and TRBJ1-2): SAVISQKPSRDICQRGTSLTIQCQVDSQVTMMFWYRQQPGQSLTLIATANQGSEATYESGFVIDKFPISRPNLTFSTLTVSNMSPEDSSIYLCSVTHSANYGYTFGSGTRLTVV.

About this clonotype: A much bigger clone sits one base away, suggesting this may be a read error. This chain uses TRBV5-1 with TRBJ1-1; D is undetermined. Germline-derived CDR1 and CDR2 are SGHRS and YFSETQ. The CDR3 has 15 amino acids. This chain's CDR3 is CASSTPEAMNTEACF. The CDR3 nucleotides read TGCGCCAGCAGCACCCCGGAGGCCATGAACACTGAAGCTTGCTTT.

The chain links TRBV7-2 to TRBJ2-7; 7 nucleotides agree with TRBD1. V was clipped by 3 bases and J by 2 bases; unmatched bases: 1. Germline loops: CDR1 SGHTA, CDR2 FQGNSA. The CDR3 spans 13 residues. The CDR3 reads CASSLGQPYEQYF. The DNA of the CDR3 is TGTGCCAGCAGCTTGGGACAGCCCTACGAGCAGTACTTC.

The rearrangement uses TRBV7-8 and TRBJ2-1, with 13 bases identical to TRBD2. CDR1 SGHVS and CDR2 FQNEAQ come from the germline V gene. J gave up 10 bases and V 3 bases, and 9 bases lay outside the gene matches. The CDR3 length is 16 residues. DNA for the CDR3: TGTGCCAGCAGCTTGAATTCCGGGACTAGCGGGGAGGAGCAGTTCTTC. Its protein is CASSLNSGTSGEEQFF.

CDR3 sequence: CASSAGSQETQYF. CDR3 coding DNA: TGCGCCAGCAGCGCGGGAAGCCAAGAGACCCAGTACTTC. V usage is TRBV5-1 and J usage is TRBJ2-5; a weak D match, TRBD2 (6 bases). The germline V and J ends were trimmed by 4 bases and 1 base, with 8 bases remaining between them. The germline V gene has CDR1 SGHRS and CDR2 YFSETQ. This CDR3 has 13 residues.

The rearrangement uses TRBV7-2 and TRBJ1-3; no clear D. The CDR3 loop spans 13 amino acids. V was cut by 0 bases and J by 7 bases, with 7 bases left in between. Germline CDR1 and CDR2: SGHTA and FQGNSA. Written as DNA, the CDR3 is TGTGCCAGCAGCTTAGCGCTGGGGAACACCATATATTTT. It translates to CASSLALGNTIYF.

The chain employs TRBV4-1 and TRBJ2-1, with D uncertain. Germline V gene sequence: CDR1 MGHRA, CDR2 YSYEKL. The CDR3 is made up of 15 amino acids. V was clipped by 3 bases and J by 7 bases, with 16 bases between them. CDR3 protein: CASSHRPSQRNEQFF. The CDR3 bases are TGCGCCAGCAGCCATCGGCCTTCACAGAGGAATGAGCAGTTCTTC.